This T cell receptor (beta chain) was sequenced in a study of T cell responses to AZD1222 COVID-19 vaccine. General observations from the study: Donors were chiefly white British, with a greater number of females, and clonal diversity was perhaps underestimated. Baseline seropositives among AZD1222 recipients totaled only five or six.

The table came from immunoSEQ multiplex PCR; TCRdb's copy has only in-frame clones and leaves some out. The table records about 180,000 clones, over 80% of them present only once. The CDR3 consists of 15 residues. Trimming pared 8 bases from V and 8 bases from J, leaving 21 bases between. The germline gives CDR1 SNHLY, CDR2 FYNNEI. In regard to this clone: The target antigen is unknown.

The sequence was collected from an adult who received the MenACWY meningococcal vaccine as a control. Sequences were derived from peripheral blood, sampled 28 days after the second dose of the MenACWY control vaccine. The chain couples TRBV2 to TRBJ1-4, with D uncertain. CDR3 nucleotide sequence: TGTGCCAGCCGAAGGACTGAGGCCCGGGTGGAAAAACTGTTTTTT. This sequence encodes CASRRTEARVEKLFF.